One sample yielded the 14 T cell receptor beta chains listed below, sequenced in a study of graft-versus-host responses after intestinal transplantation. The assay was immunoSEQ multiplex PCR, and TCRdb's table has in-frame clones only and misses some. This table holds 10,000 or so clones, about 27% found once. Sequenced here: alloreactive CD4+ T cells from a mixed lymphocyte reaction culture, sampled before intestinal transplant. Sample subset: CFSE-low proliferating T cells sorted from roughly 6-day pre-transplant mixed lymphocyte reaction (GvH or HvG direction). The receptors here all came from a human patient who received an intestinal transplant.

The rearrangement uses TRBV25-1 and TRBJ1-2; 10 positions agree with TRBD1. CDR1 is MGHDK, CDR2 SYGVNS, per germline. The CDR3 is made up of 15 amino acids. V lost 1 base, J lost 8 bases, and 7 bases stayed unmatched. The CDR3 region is CASSEFAGTGDGYTF. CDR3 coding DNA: TGTGCCAGCAGTGAATTCGCCGGGACAGGGGACGGCTACACCTTC.

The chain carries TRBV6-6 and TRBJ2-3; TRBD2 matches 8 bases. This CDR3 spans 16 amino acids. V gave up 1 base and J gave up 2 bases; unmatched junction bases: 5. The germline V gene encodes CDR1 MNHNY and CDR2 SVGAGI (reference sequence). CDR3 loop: CASSYLSGSDTDTQYF. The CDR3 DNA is TGTGCCAGCAGTTACTTGAGCGGGAGCGACACAGATACGCAGTATTTT.

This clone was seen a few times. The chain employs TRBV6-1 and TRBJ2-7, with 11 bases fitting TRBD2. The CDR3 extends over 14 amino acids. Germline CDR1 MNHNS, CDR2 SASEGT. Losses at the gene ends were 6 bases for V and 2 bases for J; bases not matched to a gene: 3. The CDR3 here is CASRLAGGAYEQYF. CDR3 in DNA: TGTGCCAGCAGGCTAGCGGGAGGAGCCTACGAGCAGTACTTC.

DNA of the CDR3: TGTGCCAGCAGCCAGCGGCCCTACTCCTACAATGAGCAGTTCTTC. As protein: CASSQRPYSYNEQFF. The rearrangement links TRBV6-1 to TRBJ2-1, with D possibly matching TRBD2 (5 bases). Looked up from germline, CDR1 is MNHNS and CDR2 is SASEGT. V lost 6 bases and J 0 bases, leaving 12 bases between the germline ends. This CDR3 has 15 amino acids.

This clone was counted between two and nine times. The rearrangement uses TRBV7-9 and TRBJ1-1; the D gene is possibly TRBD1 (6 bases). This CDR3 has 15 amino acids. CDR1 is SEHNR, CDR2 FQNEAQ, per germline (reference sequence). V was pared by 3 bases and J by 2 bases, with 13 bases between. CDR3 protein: CASSLTPGANTEAFF. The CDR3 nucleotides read TGTGCCAGCAGCTTGACGCCGGGGGCAAACACTGAAGCTTTCTTT.

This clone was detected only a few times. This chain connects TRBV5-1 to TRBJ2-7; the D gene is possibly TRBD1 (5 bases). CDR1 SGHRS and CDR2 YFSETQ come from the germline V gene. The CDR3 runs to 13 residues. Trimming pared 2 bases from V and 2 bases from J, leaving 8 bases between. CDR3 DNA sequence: TGCGCCAGCAGCTTCTACAGGCCCTACGAGCAGTACTTC. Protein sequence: CASSFYRPYEQYF.

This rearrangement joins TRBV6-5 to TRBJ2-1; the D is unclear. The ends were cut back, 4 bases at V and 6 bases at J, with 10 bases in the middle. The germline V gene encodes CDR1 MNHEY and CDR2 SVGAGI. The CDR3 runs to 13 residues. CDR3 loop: CASSWLDSNEQFF. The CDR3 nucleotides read TGTGCCAGCAGTTGGCTAGATAGCAATGAGCAGTTCTTC.

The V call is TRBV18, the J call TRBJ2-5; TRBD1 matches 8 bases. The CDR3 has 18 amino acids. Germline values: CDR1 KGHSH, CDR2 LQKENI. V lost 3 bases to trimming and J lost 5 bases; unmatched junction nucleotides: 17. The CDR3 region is CASSPYSRLGGQGETQYF. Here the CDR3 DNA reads TGTGCCAGCTCACCCTATTCGAGATTAGGTGGACAGGGCGAGACCCAGTACTTC.

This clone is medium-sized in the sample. The CDR3 bases are TGCAGCGTTTCAATGGGGACCTACTCCTACGAGCAGTACTTC. This encodes CSVSMGTYSYEQYF. J is TRBJ2-7 and V is TRBV29-1; D is possibly TRBD1 or TRBD2 (5 bases each). Trimming removed 5 bases from V and 0 bases from J, with 14 bases in between. This CDR3 spans 14 amino acids. The V gene's germline CDR1 is SQVTM and CDR2 ANQGSEA.

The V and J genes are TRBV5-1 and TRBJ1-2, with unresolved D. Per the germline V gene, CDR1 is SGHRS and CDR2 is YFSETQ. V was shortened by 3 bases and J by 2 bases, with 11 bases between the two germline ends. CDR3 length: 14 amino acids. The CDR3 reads CASSWGSGNYGYTF. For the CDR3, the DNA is TGCGCCAGCAGCTGGGGATCCGGGAACTATGGCTACACCTTC.

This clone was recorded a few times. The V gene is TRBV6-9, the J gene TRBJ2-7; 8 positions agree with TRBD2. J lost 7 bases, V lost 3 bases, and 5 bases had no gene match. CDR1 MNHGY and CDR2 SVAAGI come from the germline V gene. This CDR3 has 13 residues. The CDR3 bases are TGTGCCAGCAGTTACGGGGCTAGCGGGGAGCAGTACTTC. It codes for CASSYGASGEQYF.

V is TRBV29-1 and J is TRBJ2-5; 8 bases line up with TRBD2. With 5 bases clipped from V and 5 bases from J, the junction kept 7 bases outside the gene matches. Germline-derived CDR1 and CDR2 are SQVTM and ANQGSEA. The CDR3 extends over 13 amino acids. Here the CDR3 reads CSVLYSGKETQYF. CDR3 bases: TGCAGCGTTCTGTATAGCGGGAAGGAGACCCAGTACTTC. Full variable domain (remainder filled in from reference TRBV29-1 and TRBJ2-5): SAVISQKPSRDICQRGTSLTIQCQVDSQVTMMFWYRQQPGQSLTLIATANQGSEATYESGFVIDKFPISRPNLTFSTLTVSNMSPEDSSIYLCSVLYSGKETQYFGPGTRLLVL.

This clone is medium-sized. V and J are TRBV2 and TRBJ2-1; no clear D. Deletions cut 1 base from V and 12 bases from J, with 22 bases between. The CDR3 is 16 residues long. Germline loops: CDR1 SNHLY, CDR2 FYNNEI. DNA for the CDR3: TGTGCCAGCAGTGAAGACCCGTTTGAGACCTCCAGAGGGCAGTTCTTC. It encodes CASSEDPFETSRGQFF.

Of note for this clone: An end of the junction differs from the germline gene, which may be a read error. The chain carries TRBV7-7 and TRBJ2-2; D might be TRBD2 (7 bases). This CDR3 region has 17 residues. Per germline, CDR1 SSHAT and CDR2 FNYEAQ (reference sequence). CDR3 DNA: TGTGCTAGCAGTATAAGCCCTGCGGGGGCGAGGACCGGGGAGCTGTTTTTT. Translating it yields CASSISPAGARTGELFF.